The 12 T cell receptor beta chains below were found in one sample sequenced in a study of cytomegalovirus exposure and HLA in healthy donors. It was with 60 Vbeta and 13 Jbeta primers that the PCR ran. Profiled with immunoSEQ multiplex PCR; TCRdb holds only in-frame clones, not every one. Its clone listing holds some 46,000 clones. The sequenced sample consisted of PBMCs. The receptor set was obtained from a young woman in good health and CMV-seronegative.

The gene calls are TRBV30 and TRBJ1-1, with D tentatively TRBD1 (5 bases). This CDR3 contains 17 residues. From germline, CDR1 is GTSNPN and CDR2 SVGIG (reference sequence). Between the trimmed V and J ends, which lost 0 bases and 1 base, there was a span of 18 bases. The CDR3 here is CAWSVPSFRGSNTEAFF. CDR3 in DNA: TGTGCCTGGAGTGTACCATCCTTCCGGGGGTCGAACACTGAAGCTTTCTTT.

V is TRBV6-5 and J is TRBJ2-7; D possibly corresponds to TRBD2 (6 bases). V shed 7 bases and J shed 7 bases, with 14 bases lying between them. Germline loops: CDR1 MNHEY, CDR2 SVGAGI. CDR3 length: 12 amino acids. In DNA, the CDR3 is TGTGCCAGCAAGAGAACGGGAGATGAGCAGTACTTC. Residues: CASKRTGDEQYF.

The gene calls are TRBV30 and TRBJ1-3; 7 bases map to TRBD1. The ends lost 4 bases at V and 1 base at J; junction bases unmatched: 4. The CDR3 consists of 14 residues. Germline V lookup: CDR1 GTSNPN, CDR2 SVGIG (reference sequence). Written as DNA, the CDR3 is TGTGCCTGGAACACAGGGGAGTCTGGAAACACCATATATTTT. Protein: CAWNTGESGNTIYF.

This chain joins TRBV20-1 and TRBJ2-7, with unresolved D. Germline V lookup: CDR1 DFQATT, CDR2 SNEGSKA (reference sequence). V gave up 5 bases and J gave up 3 bases, with 5 bases separating them. The CDR3 extends over 10 amino acids. Here the CDR3 DNA reads TGCAGTGCTTATAACTACGAGCAGTACTTC. It translates to CSAYNYEQYF.

The chain has TRBV6-5 and TRBJ2-1, with a weak D call TRBD2 (5 bases). V lost 2 bases and J 0 bases, leaving 5 bases between the germline ends. CDR1 and CDR2 (germline): MNHEY, SVGAGI. The CDR3 runs 14 residues. The CDR3 protein is CASSYTSSYNEQFF. DNA of the CDR3: TGTGCCAGCAGTTACACTAGCTCCTACAATGAGCAGTTCTTC.

With regard to this clone: A junction boundary mismatches the germline segment, possibly from a read error. This rearrangement joins TRBV18 to TRBJ2-3; a weak D match, TRBD2 (5 bases). Looked up from germline, CDR1 is KGHSH and CDR2 is LQKENI. This CDR3 is 13 amino acids long. In DNA, the CDR3 is TGTGCCAGCTCACGCCGGGATGGAGATAAGCAGTATTTT. It translates to CASSRRDGDKQYF.

The chain couples TRBV10-2 to TRBJ1-1; D possibly corresponds to TRBD1 (6 bases). CDR3 length: 12 amino acids. Germline V gene data show CDR1 as WSHSY and CDR2 as SAAADI. Trimming stripped 6 bases from V and 5 bases from J, with 10 bases between. Written as DNA, the CDR3 is TGCGCCAGCAGGGACAGTTCAACTGAAGCTTTCTTT. It yields the protein CASRDSSTEAFF.

The chain uses TRBV5-1 and TRBJ2-7, with 13 positions matching TRBD2. The CDR3 covers 17 residues. CDR1 is SGHRS and CDR2 is YFSETQ in the germline V gene. V trimming: 0 bases; J trimming: 4 bases; junction bases outside the gene matches: 7. CDR3: CASSLDGLAGVSYEQYF. The CDR3 region has the DNA TGCGCCAGCAGCTTGGATGGACTAGCGGGAGTCTCGTACGAGCAGTACTTC. The full variable domain, in which reference TRBV5-1 and TRBJ2-7 provide the parts outside the CDR3, is KAGVTQTPRYLIKTRGQQVTLSCSPISGHRSVSWYQQTPGQGLQFLFEYFSETQRNKGNFPGRFSGRQFSNSRSEMNVSTLELGDSALYLCASSLDGLAGVSYEQYFGPGTRLTVT.

The CDR3 region is CASGLDVGQLNYGYTF. The CDR3 DNA follows: TGTGCTAGTGGTTTGGACGTGGGACAGCTTAACTATGGCTACACCTTC. This sequence joins TRBV12-5 and TRBJ1-2; 7 bases match TRBD1. Germline V gene sequence: CDR1 LGHNT, CDR2 FRNRAP. The J segment lost 1 base and the V segment lost 1 base, leaving 6 bases of the junction unmatched. This CDR3 is 16 amino acids long.

This CDR3 is CASSRAGKAYNEQFF. CDR3 coding DNA: TGTGCCAGCAGCCGAGCGGGGAAGGCCTACAATGAGCAGTTCTTC. The rearrangement links TRBV28 to TRBJ2-1; the match to TRBD2 covers 7 bases. The trim removed 6 bases at V and 2 bases at J, leaving 7 bases unmatched. Germline V gives CDR1 MDHEN, CDR2 SYDVKM. The CDR3 is made up of 15 amino acids.

This chain connects TRBV19 to TRBJ2-2; 10 positions agree with TRBD1. Germline-derived CDR1 and CDR2 are LNHDA and SQIVND (reference sequence). The CDR3 is made up of 16 amino acids. Losses at the gene ends were 6 bases for V and 4 bases for J; bases not matched to a gene: 8. This chain's CDR3 is CASRDTGQGSTGELFF. The CDR3 DNA follows: TGTGCCAGTAGGGATACGGGACAGGGGTCCACCGGGGAGCTGTTTTTT.

The chain links TRBV4-3 to TRBJ2-1; TRBD2 matches at 11 bases. The CDR3 runs 16 residues. J was trimmed by 3 bases and V by 0 bases; bases with no gene match: 1. The germline CDR1 and CDR2 sequences are LGHNA and YSLEER. CDR3 loop: CASSQDSGRDYNEQFF. The CDR3, as DNA: TGCGCCAGCAGCCAAGATAGCGGGAGGGACTACAATGAGCAGTTCTTC.